A single sample is the source of the 5 T cell receptor beta chains below, sequenced in a study of shared clonotypes between healthy human individuals. Selected positively for CCR7 and CD45RO-negative, naive CD8 cells excluded terminally differentiated effector memory CD45RA+ cells. TCRdb's copy holds only in-frame clones and misses some; the assay was immunoSEQ multiplex PCR. The sample carries roughly 770,000 clones, just over 95% recorded once. The sample was naive CD8+ T cells sorted from blood. The receptors come from a man aged 25-40 years in good health.

This chain links TRBV11-2 with TRBJ1-1; tentative D call: TRBD1 (5 bases). The CDR3 is 16 residues long. From germline, CDR1 is SGHAT and CDR2 FQNNGV. The V gene lost 5 bases and the J gene lost 2 bases, with 18 bases spanning the gap. CDR3 sequence: CASSPAGRDLNTEAFF. CDR3 bases: TGTGCCAGCAGCCCGGCGGGCAGGGATCTTAACACTGAAGCTTTCTTT.

For the CDR3, the DNA is TGTGCTAGTGCGGCTAATTACGGGAACTCTGGAAACACCATATATTTT. This codes for CASAANYGNSGNTIYF. The V call is TRBV12-5, the J call TRBJ1-3; D unclear. The CDR3 has 16 residues. The germline V gene has CDR1 LGHNT and CDR2 FRNRAP. Trimming left V 7 bases short and J 0 bases short, with 16 bases between.

The chain joins TRBV5-6 to TRBJ1-2, with a possible D match to TRBD1 (6 bases). Germline values: CDR1 SGHDT, CDR2 YYEEEE. V was pared by 1 base and J by 2 bases, with 12 bases between. The CDR3 totals 15 residues. CDR3 amino acids: CASSLLTGGNYGYTF. The CDR3 DNA reads TGTGCCAGCAGCTTGTTGACAGGAGGAAACTATGGCTACACCTTC.

DNA of the CDR3: TGTGCCAGCAGTGTTGGGATAGCGGGAGGTAGCGAGCAGTACTTC. Translating it yields CASSVGIAGGSEQYF. This chain joins TRBV2 and TRBJ2-7; 10 positions match TRBD2. The CDR3 is 15 residues long. Per germline, CDR1 SNHLY and CDR2 FYNNEI. V was clipped by 4 bases and J by 6 bases; unmatched bases: 9. The variable domain in full, with the rest retrieved from reference TRBV2 and TRBJ2-7, is EPEVTQTPSHQVTQMGQEVILRCVPISNHLYFYWYRQILGQKVEFLVSFYNNEISEKSEIFDDQFSVERPDGSNFTLKIRSTKLEDSAMYFCASSVGIAGGSEQYFGPGTRLTVT.

The V gene is TRBV2, the J gene TRBJ2-7, with 8 positions matching TRBD2. The CDR3 extends over 14 amino acids. After removal of 9 bases from V and 5 bases from J, the junction contained 12 bases not matched to a gene. Germline CDR1 is SNHLY and CDR2 is FYNNEI. The CDR3 bases are TGTGCCAGTCCTCCGGGACTAGTGTTGGACGAGCAGTACTTC. This sequence encodes CASPPGLVLDEQYF.